The TCR beta chain under discussion was sequenced for a study of T cell responses to AZD1222 COVID-19 vaccine. The CDR3 totals 16 residues. Germline CDR1 is SGHNT and CDR2 is YENEEA. V was shortened by 0 bases and J by 3 bases, with 11 bases between the two germline ends. The repertoire was sequenced with immunoSEQ multiplex PCR; TCRdb's copy has only in-frame clones and lacks some. The repertoire consists of roughly 180,000 clones, with about 90% occurring once and the leading ten covering 1.5% to 2%. The sequence was collected from an adult in good health. This specimen was peripheral blood, taken on day 0 of AZD1222 vaccination. The chain couples TRBV11-3 to TRBJ2-2; D possibly corresponds to TRBD2 (5 bases). The chain's CDR3 is CASSLDGRADTGELFF. The CDR3, as DNA: TGTGCCAGCAGCTTAGACGGCCGAGCGGACACCGGGGAGCTGTTTTTT.